Below, 16 T cell receptor beta chains from the same sample are listed, as sequenced in a study of blood T cell repertoires in COVID-19. Generated by immunoSEQ multiplex PCR, the TCRdb table keeps only in-frame clones and is missing some. In the table there are under 200,000 clones, about 90% of which are singletons. The sequencing sample was made of PBMCs or T cells enriched from blood (not recorded which). These receptors were taken from a woman in her forties or fifties who had recovered from COVID-19.

The chain is built from TRBV5-4 and TRBJ2-1; TRBD1 matches at 9 bases. V lost 5 bases, J lost 0 bases, and 3 bases stayed unmatched. The CDR3 contains 15 residues. Per germline, CDR1 SGHNT and CDR2 YYREEE (reference sequence). DNA for the CDR3: TGTGCCAGCAGTCGGACAGGGGACTCCTACAATGAGCAGTTCTTC. Translation: CASSRTGDSYNEQFF.

This sequence joins TRBV7-9 and TRBJ1-2; weak D call: TRBD1 (6 bases). The CDR3 sequence is 12 residues long. V lost 6 bases and J 5 bases, leaving 10 bases between the germline ends. CDR1 is SEHNR and CDR2 is FQNEAQ in the germline V gene (reference sequence). The CDR3 loop is CASRPGQYGYTF. Here the CDR3 DNA reads TGTGCCAGCAGACCTGGACAGTATGGCTACACCTTC.

V gene TRBV7-2 combines with J gene TRBJ2-1; 12 bases fit TRBD2. Trimming cost V 6 bases and J 0 bases; bases outside gene matches: 12. The CDR3 loop spans 19 amino acids. Germline CDR1 SGHTA, CDR2 FQGNSA. The CDR3 is CASRTTGTSGPSSYNEQFF. DNA for the CDR3: TGTGCCAGCAGAACAACCGGGACTAGCGGGCCTAGCTCCTACAATGAGCAGTTCTTC.

The chain has TRBV19 and TRBJ2-1, with a weak D call TRBD1 (5 bases). The CDR3 has 16 amino acids. The V gene lost 6 bases and the J gene lost 0 bases, with 15 bases spanning the gap. Germline V gene lookup returns CDR1 LNHDA and CDR2 SQIVND (reference sequence). The DNA of the CDR3 is TGTGCCAGTAGCCTCTGGGGCCCTAGCTCCTACAATGAGCAGTTCTTC. As protein: CASSLWGPSSYNEQFF. The full variable domain, in which reference TRBV19 and TRBJ2-1 provide the parts outside the CDR3, is DGGITQSPKYLFRKEGQNVTLSCEQNLNHDAMYWYRQDPGQGLRLIYYSQIVNDFQKGDIAEGYSVSREKKESFPLTVTSAQKNPTAFYLCASSLWGPSSYNEQFFGPGTRLTVL.

The rearrangement uses TRBV19 and TRBJ1-6, with D unclear. The CDR3 contains 16 residues. Germline V gene lookup returns CDR1 LNHDA and CDR2 SQIVND (reference sequence). V was pared by 6 bases and J by 3 bases, with 15 bases between. The CDR3 DNA reads as TGTGCCAGTAGCTCCCCCACAAGTGGCTATAATTCACCCCTCCACTTT. Translation gives CASSSPTSGYNSPLHF.

The rearrangement joins TRBV4-2 to TRBJ1-5, with D tentatively TRBD1 (6 bases). Trimming shortened V by 2 bases and J by 9 bases, and 17 bases separated the two germline ends. The CDR3 consists of 15 residues. Per germline, CDR1 LGHNA and CDR2 YNFKEQ. DNA for the CDR3: TGTGCCAGCAGCCAATTCTTCCAGGGGCGATCGCCCCAGCATTTT. Amino acid sequence: CASSQFFQGRSPQHF.

This clone was detected a few times. The chain links TRBV28 to TRBJ1-5; TRBD1 agrees at 11 bases. This CDR3 is 17 amino acids long. With 8 bases clipped from V and 0 bases from J, the junction kept 9 bases outside the gene matches. CDR1 and CDR2 (germline): MDHEN, SYDVKM. CDR3 protein: CASAGTGGPYSNQPQHF. CDR3 in DNA: TGTGCCAGCGCCGGGACAGGGGGACCTTATAGCAATCAGCCCCAGCATTTT. The full variable domain, with the rest looked up from reference TRBV28 and TRBJ1-5, is DVKVTQSSRYLVKRTGEKVFLECVQDMDHENMFWYRQDPGLGLRLIYFSYDVKMKEKGDIPEGYSVSREKKERFSLILESASTNQTSMYLCASAGTGGPYSNQPQHFGDGTRLSIL.

The chain employs TRBV7-9 and TRBJ2-7; D may be TRBD1 (6 bases). Germline lookup yields CDR1 SEHNR and CDR2 FQNEAQ (reference sequence). The CDR3 has 16 amino acids. Trimming stripped 0 bases from V and 3 bases from J, with 15 bases between. The CDR3 reads CASSLALAGVYYEQYF. Written as DNA, the CDR3 is TGTGCCAGCAGCTTAGCTTTGGCAGGGGTTTACTACGAGCAGTACTTC.

V gene TRBV27 combines with J gene TRBJ1-6, with 8 positions matching TRBD1. From germline, CDR1 is MNHEY and CDR2 SMNVEV (reference sequence). CDR3 length: 14 amino acids. V shed 5 bases, J shed 9 bases, and the junction held 6 bases outside the gene matches. The CDR3 DNA follows: TGTGCCAGCAGTGCGACAGGGGATCGTTCACCCCTCCACTTT. The encoded protein is CASSATGDRSPLHF.

The rearrangement links TRBV28 to TRBJ2-7; D gene unclear. Deletions cut 3 bases from V and 1 base from J, with 13 bases between. The germline V gene encodes CDR1 MDHEN and CDR2 SYDVKM. The CDR3 sequence is 15 residues long. The chain's CDR3 is CASSLNSQRSYEQYF. The CDR3 coding sequence is TGTGCCAGCAGTTTGAACAGTCAAAGATCCTACGAGCAGTACTTC.

The J gene is TRBJ2-6, the V gene TRBV9; D may be TRBD1 (8 bases). Germline loops: CDR1 SGDLS, CDR2 YYNGEE. The CDR3 extends over 18 amino acids. Trimming removed 4 bases from V and 1 base from J, with 18 bases in between. CDR3 DNA sequence: TGTGCCAGCAGCTCACAGGGGGGGTTTAGTTCTGGGGCCAACGTCCTGACTTTC. This sequence encodes CASSSQGGFSSGANVLTF.

The rearrangement joins TRBV4-2 to TRBJ2-1; 9 bases map to TRBD1. Germline CDR1 LGHNA, CDR2 YNFKEQ. J lost 4 bases, V lost 4 bases, and 17 bases had no gene match. The CDR3 runs 19 residues. The CDR3 sequence is CASSLQIDTGTGSYNEQFF. The CDR3 nucleotides are TGTGCCAGCAGCCTACAAATCGATACCGGGACAGGGAGTTACAATGAGCAGTTCTTC.

This clone was counted a single time. The genes are TRBV27 and TRBJ1-2; 8 bases are a match to TRBD1. J lost 4 bases, V lost 6 bases, and 7 bases had no gene match. Germline V gene sequence: CDR1 MNHEY, CDR2 SMNVEV (reference sequence). The CDR3 contains 14 residues. The CDR3 DNA reads TGTGCCAGCAGCCGGGACAGGACCGTCTATGGCTACACCTTC. This encodes CASSRDRTVYGYTF.

The chain has TRBV18 and TRBJ2-2; 8 bases line up with TRBD1. CDR1 is KGHSH, CDR2 LQKENI, per germline. After removal of 4 bases from V and 4 bases from J, the junction contained 8 bases not matched to a gene. This CDR3 comprises 16 residues. CDR3 DNA: TGTGCCAGCTCACAGCAGGGGGCTGAACTCACCGGGGAGCTGTTTTTT. The encoded protein is CASSQQGAELTGELFF.

The chain links TRBV7-6 to TRBJ2-3; D is perhaps TRBD2 (5 bases). Per germline, CDR1 SGHVS and CDR2 FNYEAQ. The CDR3 loop spans 17 amino acids. Trimming cost V 2 bases and J 4 bases, with 19 bases left between them. Here the CDR3 reads CASSLRKGANLPDTQYF. For the CDR3, the DNA is TGTGCCAGCAGCTTAAGGAAGGGAGCCAACCTCCCAGATACGCAGTATTTT. Variable domain in full (rest from reference TRBV7-6 and TRBJ2-3): GAGVSQSPRYKVTKRGQDVALRCDPISGHVSLYWYRQALGQGPEFLTYFNYEAQQDKSGLPNDRFSAERPEGSISTLTIQRTEQRDSAMYRCASSLRKGANLPDTQYFGPGTRLTVL.

The chain links TRBV29-1 to TRBJ2-7; 8 bases are a match to TRBD1. V dropped 6 bases and J dropped 3; count of bases not matched to a gene: 7. The CDR3 has 13 amino acids. Germline V gives CDR1 SQVTM, CDR2 ANQGSEA. CDR3 nucleotide sequence: TGCAGCGTCGTCCCAGGGGGCCGCTACGAGCAGTACTTC. Translating gives CSVVPGGRYEQYF.